The 30 T cell receptor beta chains below all came from one sample that was sequenced in a study of T cells in Graves' hyperthyroidism and ophthalmopathy (dated by TCRdb to the late 2010s). To prepare the library, multiplex PCR was applied. Reads for this sample came from an Illumina HiSeq 2000. Amplification of TCR beta CDR3 regions was carried out from RNA transcripts. The TCR CDR3 was subjected to a first round of RT-PCR using the HTBI primer set and the Qiagen OneStep RT-PCR kit. The public sequencing data were trimmed at Q25 with fastp and processed into clonotypes with MiXCR by TCRdb, which kept only in-frame beta chains. All rows with the same CDR3 protein become a single entry with the most common DNA and genes. Counted in this sample were about 640,000 distinct CDR3 sequences; more than 20% of them appeared once. The ten most abundant clones make up under 35% of the sample. The sequenced material came from blood. Receptors were obtained from a man aged 25-40 years with Graves' ophthalmopathy.

This clonotype was detected a few times. The chain links TRBV27 to TRBJ2-2, with D possibly being TRBD1 (5 bases). The CDR3 contains 12 residues. CDR1 is MNHEY and CDR2 is SMNVEV in the germline V gene (reference sequence). V was pared by 5 bases and J by 4 bases, with 5 bases between. The DNA of the CDR3 is TGTGCCAGCAGTACAGGCACCGGGGAGCTGTTTTTT. Protein product: CASSTGTGELFF.

V is TRBV5-1 and J is TRBJ2-5, with TRBD1 as a possible D gene (5 bases). Germline CDR1 reads SGHRS; CDR2 reads YFSETQ. There are 14 residues in the CDR3. V was clipped by 4 bases and J by 4 bases, with 14 bases between them. The CDR3 loop is CASSLPTGPETQYF. The CDR3 DNA is TGCGCCAGCAGCCTCCCCACAGGACCAGAGACCCAGTACTTC.

The table lists this clonotype with a few counts. This rearrangement joins TRBV27 to TRBJ1-4, with D possibly matching TRBD1 (5 bases). Trimming stripped 3 bases from V and 8 bases from J, with 16 bases between. Germline values: CDR1 MNHEY, CDR2 SMNVEV (reference sequence). The CDR3 spans 15 residues. CDR3 coding DNA: TGTGCCAGCAGTTTTTTCGTCGGGGGGAGGGAAAAACTGTTTTTT. Encoded protein: CASSFFVGGREKLFF.

This clonotype was seen a handful of times. The V and J genes are TRBV5-1 and TRBJ2-6, with D maybe TRBD1 (5 bases). Deletions cut 3 bases from V and 2 bases from J, with 15 bases between. Germline CDR1 and CDR2: SGHRS and YFSETQ. This CDR3 is built from 17 residues. CDR3 in amino acids: CASSSTGARTGANVLTF. The CDR3 bases are TGCGCCAGCAGCTCTACAGGCGCCCGGACTGGGGCCAACGTCCTGACTTTC.

In its sample, this clonotype was seen many times. The rearrangement uses TRBV20-1 and TRBJ2-1; perhaps TRBD2 as D (5 bases). The germline V and J ends were trimmed by 6 bases and 4 bases, with 25 bases remaining between them. CDR1 and CDR2 (germline): DFQATT, SNEGSKA (reference sequence). The CDR3 spans 17 residues. The CDR3 is CSAQIPARPRGYNEQFF. In DNA form, the CDR3 reads TGCAGTGCCCAAATACCAGCGAGACCCAGAGGGTACAATGAGCAGTTCTTC.

This clonotype occurred once. It may be a read error: a sequence one base away is much more abundant. This chain links TRBV2 with TRBJ2-6, with D perhaps TRBD1 (5 bases). There are 15 residues in the CDR3. The V end lost 3 bases, the J end lost 4 bases, and 10 bases lay between the germline ends. Germline V gene sequence: CDR1 SNHLY, CDR2 FYNNEI. The CDR3 reads CASSDRVSGANVLTF. DNA of the CDR3: TGTGCCAGCAGTGACAGGGTCTCAGGGGCCAACGTCCTGACTTTC.

The chain recombines TRBV4-1 with TRBJ2-4; the match to TRBD1 covers 8 bases. The CDR3 spans 16 residues. The germline V gene has CDR1 MGHRA and CDR2 YSYEKL. V shed 3 bases and J 0 bases; nucleotides not matched to a gene: 4. The DNA of the CDR3 is TGCGCCAGCAGCCAGGGACAGGCCATAGCCAAAAACATTCAGTACTTC. Translation: CASSQGQAIAKNIQYF.

The chain employs TRBV7-3 and TRBJ2-3, with D possibly TRBD2 on 5 matching bases. V was trimmed by 5 bases and J by 6 bases, leaving 9 bases between them. This CDR3 region has 12 residues. Germline V gene lookup returns CDR1 SGHTA and CDR2 FQGTGA. The CDR3 nucleotides are TGTGCCAGCAGCAAAACGGGGGATACGCAGTATTTT. Translated, it gives CASSKTGDTQYF.

There are many counts of this clonotype. The chain links TRBV7-2 to TRBJ2-5, with D possibly being TRBD2 (7 bases). Germline V gene sequence: CDR1 SGHTA, CDR2 FQGNSA. Trimming pared 7 bases from V and 5 bases from J, leaving 17 bases between. This CDR3 region has 14 residues. In nucleotides, the CDR3 is TGTGCCAGCAACTACCGGGGGGCTCGGGAGACCCAGTACTTC. It encodes CASNYRGARETQYF. Based on the CDR3 plus reference TRBV7-2 and TRBJ2-5, the full variable domain is GAGVSQSPSNKVTEKGKDVELRCDPISGHTALYWYRQSLGQGLEFLIYFQGNSAPDKSGLPSDRFSAERTGGSVSTLTIQRTQQEDSAVYLCASNYRGARETQYFGPGTRLLVL.

The V gene is TRBV7-9, the J gene TRBJ2-3; the match to TRBD2 covers 9 bases. The junction had 7 bases not matched to a gene; V was cut back by 5 bases and J by 4 bases. The CDR3 has 15 residues. CDR1 and CDR2 (germline): SEHNR, FQNEAQ (reference sequence). The CDR3 here is CASSGTGTSSDTQYF. In DNA, the CDR3 is TGTGCCAGCAGCGGAACCGGGACTAGCTCAGATACGCAGTATTTT.

This chain joins TRBV20-1 and TRBJ2-3, with D possibly matching TRBD2 (7 bases). Deletions cut 0 bases from V and 6 bases from J, with 19 bases between. The CDR3 is 16 amino acids. Germline V gene lookup returns CDR1 DFQATT and CDR2 SNEGSKA (reference sequence). The CDR3 is CSARDSGGGSMDTQYF. CDR3 nucleotides: TGCAGTGCTAGAGATTCTGGCGGGGGCTCAATGGATACGCAGTATTTT.

The CDR3 protein is CASSQRNEPRYSASSYEQYF. The CDR3 region has the DNA TGTGCCAGCAGCCAGCGCAATGAACCAAGATATAGCGCGAGCTCCTACGAGCAGTACTTC. V gene TRBV3-2 combines with J gene TRBJ2-7; TRBD2 is the table's D call, not checked against the DNA. TRBV3-2 is recorded as a pseudogene. The CDR3 sequence is 20 residues long.

The chain couples TRBV28 to TRBJ2-1, with 12 bases matching TRBD2. Trimming took 4 bases from V and 8 from J; bases not matched to a gene: 9. This CDR3 contains 16 residues. Per the germline V gene, CDR1 is MDHEN and CDR2 is SYDVKM. The DNA for the CDR3 is TGTGCCAGCAGTTCCCGGACTAGCGGGGTTTCCGATGAGCAGTTCTTC. It is translated as CASSSRTSGVSDEQFF.

The V call is TRBV28, the J call TRBJ1-5; perhaps TRBD1 as D (5 bases). Trimming shortened V by 6 bases and J by 8 bases, and 11 bases separated the two germline ends. The germline V gene has CDR1 MDHEN and CDR2 SYDVKM. This CDR3 has 12 amino acids. CDR3 in DNA: TGTGCCAGCAGCTCCGCGGGGGAGCCCCAGCATTTT. Encoded protein: CASSSAGEPQHF.

The V gene is TRBV9, the J gene TRBJ2-7; a possible D gene is TRBD2 (5 bases). V lost 0 bases and J lost 1, with 8 bases in between. The CDR3 length is 14 residues. Per the germline V gene, CDR1 is SGDLS and CDR2 is YYNGEE. The CDR3 here is CASSVGRDSYEQYF. CDR3 coding DNA: TGTGCCAGCAGCGTAGGCCGGGATTCCTACGAGCAGTACTTC.

This rearrangement joins TRBV29-1 to TRBJ2-1, with 7 bases lining up with TRBD2. Germline CDR1 is SQVTM and CDR2 is ANQGSEA. J lost 15 bases, V lost 6 bases, and 14 bases had no gene match. The CDR3 is made up of 12 amino acids. In DNA form, the CDR3 reads TGCAGCGTGGATATTAGCGGGTATTTAAGGTTCTTC. Residues: CSVDISGYLRFF.

The chain combines TRBV6-5 with TRBJ2-7; 9 bases map to TRBD1. The germline gives CDR1 MNHEY, CDR2 SVGAGI. Germline trimming cut 5 bases from V and 4 bases from J; bases unmatched to any gene: 6. There are 14 residues in the CDR3. Here the CDR3 DNA reads TGTGCCAGCAGTAACCGGGACAGGGAGTACGAGCAGTACTTC. Translating it yields CASSNRDREYEQYF.

This clonotype was recorded a few times. V gene TRBV3-1 combines with J gene TRBJ1-4, with a weak D call TRBD1 (5 bases). This CDR3 is 15 amino acids long. V lost 4 bases and J 5 bases, leaving 14 bases between the germline ends. Germline V lookup: CDR1 LGHDT, CDR2 YNNKEL (reference sequence). The chain's CDR3 is CASSPSGTLNEKLFF. For the CDR3, the DNA is TGTGCCAGCAGCCCTTCTGGGACCTTAAATGAAAAACTGTTTTTT. The variable domain in full, with the rest retrieved from reference TRBV3-1 and TRBJ1-4, is DTAVSQTPKYLVTQMGNDKSIKCEQNLGHDTMYWYKQDSKKFLKIMFSYNNKELIINETVPNRFSPKSPDKAHLNLHINSLELGDSAVYFCASSPSGTLNEKLFFGSGTQLSVL.

This clonotype was seen repeatedly, ten times or more. The chain couples TRBV20-1 to TRBJ2-7; 7 bases map to TRBD2. The V gene's germline CDR1 is DFQATT and CDR2 SNEGSKA (reference sequence). CDR3 length: 16 residues. Germline trimming cut 6 bases from V and 1 base from J; bases unmatched to any gene: 15. The CDR3 loop reads CSAEPSGGSWSYEQYF. The CDR3 DNA reads as TGCAGTGCCGAACCGAGTGGCGGGAGTTGGTCCTACGAGCAGTACTTC.

About this clonotype itself: A much larger clonotype is one base distant, so this may be a read error. V is TRBV7-9 and J is TRBJ1-5; D perhaps matches TRBD1 (5 bases). Germline-derived CDR1 and CDR2 are SEHNR and FQNEAQ (reference sequence). V dropped 5 bases and J dropped 0 bases, with 8 bases sitting between them. The length of the CDR3 is 14 residues. The CDR3 DNA follows: TGTGCCAGCAGCGCTGGGGGTAGCAATCAGCCCCAGCATTTT. Amino acid sequence: CASSAGGSNQPQHF.

This clonotype was recorded a few times. The chain carries TRBV7-9 and TRBJ2-1, with 8 nucleotides matching TRBD2. This CDR3 has 15 residues. Germline CDR1 and CDR2: SEHNR and FQNEAQ (reference sequence). Trimming cost V 6 bases and J 5 bases; bases outside gene matches: 9. As DNA, the CDR3 is TGTGCCAGCAGGGCACAGGAAGCGGGAGACAATGAGCAGTTCTTC. Encoded protein: CASRAQEAGDNEQFF.

The table lists this clonotype with many counts. The chain has TRBV20-1 and TRBJ1-4; TRBD1 matches 7 bases. Germline trimming cut 6 bases from V and 0 bases from J; bases unmatched to any gene: 10. The CDR3 extends over 16 amino acids. Germline assignment: CDR1 DFQATT and CDR2 SNEGSKA (reference sequence). Written as DNA, the CDR3 is TGCAGTGCCCGACAGGGTAGCCTTACAACTAATGAAAAACTGTTTTTT. Encoded protein: CSARQGSLTTNEKLFF.

The chain recombines TRBV18 with TRBJ1-1; possibly TRBD1 for D (5 bases). V was clipped by 2 bases and J by 1 base, with 11 bases between them. This CDR3 has 15 amino acids. The V gene's germline CDR1 is KGHSH and CDR2 LQKENI. CDR3 in amino acids: CASSPNRNQNTEAFF. CDR3 nucleotides: TGTGCCAGCTCACCAAACAGGAACCAGAACACTGAAGCTTTCTTT.

CDR3 in amino acids: CASSLDRGSEMFF. CDR3 in DNA: TGTGCCAGCAGCTTAGATCGGGGCAGCGAGATGTTTTTT. The chain joins TRBV11-2 to TRBJ2-2; the D gene could be TRBD1 or TRBD2 (5 bases each). CDR1 SGHAT and CDR2 FQNNGV come from the germline V gene. Between the trimmed V and J ends, which lost 0 bases and 15 bases, there was a span of 14 bases. The CDR3 has 13 amino acids.

The V and J genes are TRBV10-3 and TRBJ1-1, with 10 bases lining up with TRBD1. Germline V gene sequence: CDR1 ENHRY, CDR2 SYGVKD. With 6 bases clipped from V and 0 bases from J, the junction kept 4 bases outside the gene matches. This CDR3 contains 15 residues. Written as DNA, the CDR3 is TGTGCCATCAGGGGGACAGGGGCAATGAACACTGAAGCTTTCTTT. Protein product: CAIRGTGAMNTEAFF.

This clonotype has a count of ten or more. This chain connects TRBV11-2 to TRBJ2-5, with D possibly matching TRBD1 (5 bases). The V gene lost 1 base and the J gene lost 5 bases, with 17 bases spanning the gap. CDR3 length: 16 amino acids. Per germline, CDR1 SGHAT and CDR2 FQNNGV. The CDR3 DNA sequence: TGTGCCAGCAGCTTAGTAAGGGGCCCCGCAAGTGAGACCCAGTACTTC. Residues: CASSLVRGPASETQYF.

This clonotype was seen repeatedly, ten times or more. The rearrangement uses TRBV11-2 and TRBJ1-1, with 9 bases identical to TRBD1. CDR1 and CDR2 from the germline V gene are SGHAT and FQNNGV. The CDR3 spans 13 residues. Trimming removed 3 bases from V and 6 bases from J; junction bases left unmatched: 2. Written as DNA, the CDR3 is TGTGCCAGCAGCTTCAGACAGGGGGCTGAAGCTTTCTTT. Its translation: CASSFRQGAEAFF.

This clonotype has more than one count but fewer than ten. The rearrangement links TRBV28 to TRBJ2-1; D gene unclear. Germline-derived CDR1 and CDR2 are MDHEN and SYDVKM. V lost 3 bases and J 4 bases, leaving 10 bases between the germline ends. This CDR3 comprises 14 residues. The CDR3 DNA reads as TGTGCCAGCAGTTTTGATCGGGCGTACAATGAGCAGTTCTTC. Protein: CASSFDRAYNEQFF.

The chain combines TRBV10-2 with TRBJ2-6; possible D gene TRBD1, 5 bases. Trimming left V 6 bases short and J 2 bases short, with 5 bases between. The germline CDR1 and CDR2 sequences are WSHSY and SAAADI. The CDR3 spans 13 residues. CDR3 in amino acids: CASRQAGANVLTF. For the CDR3, the DNA is TGCGCCAGCAGACAGGCTGGGGCCAACGTCCTGACTTTC.

The chain recombines TRBV29-1 with TRBJ2-3; D might be TRBD1 (6 bases). The germline gives CDR1 SQVTM, CDR2 ANQGSEA. The CDR3 is 13 amino acids. Here the CDR3 DNA reads TGCACTATCCGGGACCCCAGGGGAGATACGCAGTATTTT. Protein: CTIRDPRGDTQYF.